This T cell receptor (beta chain) derives from a study of early T cells in non-severe SARS-CoV-2 infection. Study information: Chains were not paired, and sequencing was done on bulk RNA from unsorted whole blood. Points from the study as a whole: Sequences matched to VDJdb favored anti-spike CD8 responses, while private and CD4 specificities were missed.

Germline V gives CDR1 MDHEN, CDR2 SYDVKM. The V segment lost 5 bases and the J segment 2 bases; nucleotides outside the gene matches: 3. CDR3 length: 14 amino acids. cDNA molecules, individually, were tagged with unique molecular identifiers. Via MiXCR, TCRdb re-called the 5' RACE reads, giving one row per CDR3 protein. The table has 83,000 or so distinct CDR3 sequences, more than 9% seen once. This clonotype was counted at least ten times. The antigen is unknown. The source material was whole blood, sampled at baseline. The chain joins TRBV28 to TRBJ2-1, with 7 bases fitting TRBD2. This TCR came from an adult who was a healthcare worker with PCR-confirmed SARS-CoV-2 infection or an uninfected control (not recorded which). CDR3 sequence reads: CASSIAGPYNEQFF. The CDR3 bases are TGTGCCAGCAGTATAGCGGGTCCCTACAATGAGCAGTTCTTC.